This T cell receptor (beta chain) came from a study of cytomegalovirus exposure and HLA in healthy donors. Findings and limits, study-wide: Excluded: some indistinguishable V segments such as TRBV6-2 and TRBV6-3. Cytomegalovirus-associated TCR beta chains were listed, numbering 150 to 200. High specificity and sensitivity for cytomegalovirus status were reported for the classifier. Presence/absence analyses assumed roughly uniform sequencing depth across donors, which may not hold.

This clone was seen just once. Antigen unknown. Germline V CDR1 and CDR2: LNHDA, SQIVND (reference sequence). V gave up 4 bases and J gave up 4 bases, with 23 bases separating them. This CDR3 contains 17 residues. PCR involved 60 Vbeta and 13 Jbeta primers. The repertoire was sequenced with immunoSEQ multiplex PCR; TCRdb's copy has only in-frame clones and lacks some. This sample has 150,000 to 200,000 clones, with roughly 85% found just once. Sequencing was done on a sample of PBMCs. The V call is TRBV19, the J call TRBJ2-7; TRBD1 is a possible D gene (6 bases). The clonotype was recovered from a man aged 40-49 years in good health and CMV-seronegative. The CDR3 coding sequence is TGTGCCAGTAGTAGAATCCGGGAAGGGGACAAAGGATACGAGCAGTACTTC. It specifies CASSRIREGDKGYEQYF.